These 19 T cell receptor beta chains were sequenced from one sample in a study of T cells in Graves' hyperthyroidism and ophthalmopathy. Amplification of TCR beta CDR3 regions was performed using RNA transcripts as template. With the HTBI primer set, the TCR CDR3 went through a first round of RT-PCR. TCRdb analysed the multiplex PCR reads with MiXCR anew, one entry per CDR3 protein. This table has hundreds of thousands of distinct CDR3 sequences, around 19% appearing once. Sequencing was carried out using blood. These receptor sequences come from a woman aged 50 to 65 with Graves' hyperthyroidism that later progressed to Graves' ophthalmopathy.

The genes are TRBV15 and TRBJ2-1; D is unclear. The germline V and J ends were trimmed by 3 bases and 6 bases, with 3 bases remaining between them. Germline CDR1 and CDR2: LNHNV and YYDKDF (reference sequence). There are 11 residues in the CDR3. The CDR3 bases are TGTGCCACCAGCAGGCGCAATGAGCAGTTCTTC. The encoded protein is CATSRRNEQFF.

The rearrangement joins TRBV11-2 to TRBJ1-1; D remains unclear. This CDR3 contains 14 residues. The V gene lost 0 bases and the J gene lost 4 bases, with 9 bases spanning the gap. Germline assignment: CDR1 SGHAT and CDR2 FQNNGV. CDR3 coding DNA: TGTGCCAGCAGCTTAGAGTCGCGAGGCACTGAAGCTTTCTTT. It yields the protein CASSLESRGTEAFF.

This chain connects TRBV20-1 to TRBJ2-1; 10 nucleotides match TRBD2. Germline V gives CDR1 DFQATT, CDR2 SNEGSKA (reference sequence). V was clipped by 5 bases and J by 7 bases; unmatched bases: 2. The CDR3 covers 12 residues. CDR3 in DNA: TGCAGTGCTGAACTAGCGGGGAATGAGCAGTTCTTC. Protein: CSAELAGNEQFF.

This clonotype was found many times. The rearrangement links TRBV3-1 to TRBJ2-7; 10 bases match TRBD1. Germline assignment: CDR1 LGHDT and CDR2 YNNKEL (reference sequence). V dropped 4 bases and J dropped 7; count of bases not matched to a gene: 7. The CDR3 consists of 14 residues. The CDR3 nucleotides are TGTGCCAGCAGCCTCCGGGACAGGGGCGGGGAGCAGTACTTC. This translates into CASSLRDRGGEQYF.

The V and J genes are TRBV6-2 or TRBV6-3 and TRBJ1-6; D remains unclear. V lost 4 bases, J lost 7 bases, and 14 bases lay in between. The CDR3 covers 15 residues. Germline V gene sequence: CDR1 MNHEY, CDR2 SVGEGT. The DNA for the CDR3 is TGTGCCAGCAGTTCAGCAGGACTCGTGAATTCACCCCTCCACTTT. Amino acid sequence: CASSSAGLVNSPLHF.

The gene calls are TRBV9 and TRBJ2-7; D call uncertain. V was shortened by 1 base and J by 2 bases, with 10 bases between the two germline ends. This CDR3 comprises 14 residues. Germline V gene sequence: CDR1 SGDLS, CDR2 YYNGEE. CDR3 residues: CASSVYPEAYEQYF. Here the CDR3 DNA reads TGTGCCAGCAGCGTATATCCAGAGGCCTACGAGCAGTACTTC.

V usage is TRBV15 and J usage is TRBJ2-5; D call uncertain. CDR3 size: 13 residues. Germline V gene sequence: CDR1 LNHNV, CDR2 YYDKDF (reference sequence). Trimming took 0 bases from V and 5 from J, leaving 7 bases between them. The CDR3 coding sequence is TGTGCCACCAGCAGAGATCTTCAGGAGACCCAGTACTTC. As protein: CATSRDLQETQYF.

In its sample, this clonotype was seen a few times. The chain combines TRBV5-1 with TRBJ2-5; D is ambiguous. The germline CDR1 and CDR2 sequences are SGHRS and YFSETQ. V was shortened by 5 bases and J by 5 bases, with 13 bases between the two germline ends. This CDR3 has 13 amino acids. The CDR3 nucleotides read TGCGCCAGCAGAGTAGGGATGGCGGAGACCCAGTACTTC. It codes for CASRVGMAETQYF.

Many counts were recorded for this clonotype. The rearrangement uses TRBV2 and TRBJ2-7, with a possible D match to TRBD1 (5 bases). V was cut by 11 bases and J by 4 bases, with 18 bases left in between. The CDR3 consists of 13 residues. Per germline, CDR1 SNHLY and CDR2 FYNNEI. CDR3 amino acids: CAQAVDTRYEQYF. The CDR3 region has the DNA TGTGCCCAGGCGGTGGACACACGATACGAGCAGTACTTC.

DNA for the CDR3: TGCAGTGCTAGAGATAGGGGACACACGAACACCGGGGAGCTGTTTTTT. It translates to CSARDRGHTNTGELFF. V usage is TRBV20-1 and J usage is TRBJ2-2, with TRBD1 as a possible D gene (6 bases). V was clipped by 0 bases and J by 0 bases, with 11 bases between them. CDR3 size: 16 residues. Per the germline V gene, CDR1 is DFQATT and CDR2 is SNEGSKA (reference sequence).

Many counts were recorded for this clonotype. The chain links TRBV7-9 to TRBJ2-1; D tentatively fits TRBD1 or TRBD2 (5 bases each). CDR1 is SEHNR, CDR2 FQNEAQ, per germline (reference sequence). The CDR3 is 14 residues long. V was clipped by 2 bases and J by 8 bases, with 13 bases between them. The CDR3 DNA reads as TGTGCCAGCAGCTTACTAGGGACGGTGGATGAGCAGTTCTTC. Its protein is CASSLLGTVDEQFF.

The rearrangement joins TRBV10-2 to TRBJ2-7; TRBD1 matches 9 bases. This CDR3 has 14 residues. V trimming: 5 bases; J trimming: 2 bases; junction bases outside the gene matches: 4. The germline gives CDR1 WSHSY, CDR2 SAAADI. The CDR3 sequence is CASSWDRVAYEQYF. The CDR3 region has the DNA TGCGCCAGCAGTTGGGACAGGGTCGCCTACGAGCAGTACTTC.

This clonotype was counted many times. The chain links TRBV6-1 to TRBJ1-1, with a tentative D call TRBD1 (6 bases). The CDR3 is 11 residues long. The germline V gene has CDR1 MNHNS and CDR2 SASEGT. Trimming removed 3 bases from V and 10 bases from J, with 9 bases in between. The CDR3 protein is CASSETGGAFF. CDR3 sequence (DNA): TGTGCCAGCAGTGAGACAGGAGGAGCTTTCTTT.

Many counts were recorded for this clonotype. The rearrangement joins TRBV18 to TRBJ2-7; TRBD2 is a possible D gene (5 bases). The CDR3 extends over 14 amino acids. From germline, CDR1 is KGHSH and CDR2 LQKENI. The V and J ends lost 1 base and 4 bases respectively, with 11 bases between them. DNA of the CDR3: TGTGCCAGCTCACCACGGGAGTTCTCGTACGAGCAGTACTTC. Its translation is CASSPREFSYEQYF.

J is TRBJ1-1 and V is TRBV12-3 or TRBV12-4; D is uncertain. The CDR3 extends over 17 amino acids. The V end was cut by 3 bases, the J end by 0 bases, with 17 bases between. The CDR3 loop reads CASSFFPLRAMNTEAFF. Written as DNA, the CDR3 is TGTGCCAGCAGTTTCTTCCCCTTGAGGGCAATGAACACTGAAGCTTTCTTT.

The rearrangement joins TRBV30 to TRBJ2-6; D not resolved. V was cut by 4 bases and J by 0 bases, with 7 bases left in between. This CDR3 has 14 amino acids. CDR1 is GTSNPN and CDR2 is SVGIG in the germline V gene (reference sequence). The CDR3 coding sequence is TGTGCCTGGAACCCTGTCTCTGGGGCCAACGTCCTGACTTTC. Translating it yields CAWNPVSGANVLTF.

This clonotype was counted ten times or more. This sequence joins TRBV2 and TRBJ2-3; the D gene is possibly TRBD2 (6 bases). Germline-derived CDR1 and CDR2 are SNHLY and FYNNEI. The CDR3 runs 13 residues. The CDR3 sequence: CGQRRASTDTQYF. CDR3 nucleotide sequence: TGTGGCCAGCGGAGGGCCAGCACAGATACGCAGTATTTT.

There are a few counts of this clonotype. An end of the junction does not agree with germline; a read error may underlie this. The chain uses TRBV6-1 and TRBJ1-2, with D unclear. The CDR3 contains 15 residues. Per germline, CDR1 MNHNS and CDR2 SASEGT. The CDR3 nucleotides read TGTGCCAGCGGTGAAGAGATGAGGACTTTCTATGGCTACACCTTC. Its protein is CASGEEMRTFYGYTF.

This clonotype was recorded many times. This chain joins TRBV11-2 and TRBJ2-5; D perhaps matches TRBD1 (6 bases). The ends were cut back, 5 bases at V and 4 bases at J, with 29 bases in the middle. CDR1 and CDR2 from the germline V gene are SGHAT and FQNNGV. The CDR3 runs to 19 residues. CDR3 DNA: TGTGCCAGCAGCCAAAGGGGGATTTCGGCAGGGCCCAATCGAGAGACCCAGTACTTC. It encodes CASSQRGISAGPNRETQYF.